A single sample gave rise to the 14 T cell receptor beta chains below, sequenced in a study of T cells in Graves' hyperthyroidism and ophthalmopathy. Amplification yielded TCR beta CDR3 regions, with RNA transcripts as the source. Initially, a first-round RT-PCR of the TCR CDR3 employed the HTBI primer set. Each CDR3 protein is one row after TCRdb ran MiXCR on the multiplex PCR reads. The data hold 300,000 to 350,000 distinct CDR3 sequences, with 15% to 20% observed a single time. The sequencing input was blood. These receptors were obtained from a woman aged 45-60 years with Graves' hyperthyroidism.

V is TRBV5-1 and J is TRBJ1-2; maybe TRBD1 (6 bases). Trimming removed 3 bases from V and 4 bases from J, with 13 bases in between. Germline CDR1 SGHRS, CDR2 YFSETQ. This CDR3 contains 14 residues. The CDR3 is CASSSQTTGYGYTF. CDR3 nucleotides: TGCGCCAGCAGCTCACAAACGACAGGCTATGGCTACACCTTC. Based on the CDR3 plus reference TRBV5-1 and TRBJ1-2, the full variable domain is KAGVTQTPRYLIKTRGQQVTLSCSPISGHRSVSWYQQTPGQGLQFLFEYFSETQRNKGNFPGRFSGRQFSNSRSEMNVSTLELGDSALYLCASSSQTTGYGYTFGSGTRLTVV.

V usage is TRBV30 and J usage is TRBJ1-5; 7 nucleotides agree with TRBD1. V was pared by 8 bases and J by 1 base, with 14 bases of the junction left unmatched. Germline CDR1 GTSNPN, CDR2 SVGIG (reference sequence). The CDR3 spans 16 residues. This CDR3 is CAGSLQGRGSNQPQHF. The CDR3 nucleotides are TGTGCCGGGTCCCTACAGGGGCGAGGGAGCAATCAGCCCCAGCATTTT.

This clonotype turned up a few times. This chain uses TRBV29-1 with TRBJ2-7; D unresolved. V gave up 8 bases and J gave up 4 bases, with 18 bases separating them. This CDR3 is built from 13 residues. The germline V gene has CDR1 SQVTM and CDR2 ANQGSEA. The CDR3 sequence: CSRRPVLPYEQYV. In nucleotides, the CDR3 is TGCAGCCGAAGACCGGTCCTGCCTTACGAGCAGTACGTC.

This clonotype was recorded once. V and J are TRBV9 and TRBJ2-1; the D gene is possibly TRBD2 (7 bases). The CDR3 consists of 14 residues. Trimming removed 7 bases at V and 2 bases at J, with 13 bases between. CDR1 SGDLS and CDR2 YYNGEE come from the germline V gene. This CDR3 reads CASGGRGPYNEQFF. DNA for the CDR3: TGTGCCAGCGGGGGGCGGGGGCCCTACAATGAGCAGTTCTTC.

This clonotype has at least ten counts. The chain combines TRBV2 with TRBJ2-3, with 8 bases that match TRBD2. CDR1 is SNHLY and CDR2 is FYNNEI in the germline V gene. J was trimmed by 1 base and V by 11 bases; bases with no gene match: 8. The CDR3 spans 14 residues. CDR3 loop: CAAGGADGTDTQYF. CDR3 coding DNA: TGTGCCGCCGGGGGGGCAGATGGCACAGATACGCAGTATTTT. The full variable domain, with the rest looked up from reference TRBV2 and TRBJ2-3, is EPEVTQTPSHQVTQMGQEVILRCVPISNHLYFYWYRQILGQKVEFLVSFYNNEISEKSEIFDDQFSVERPDGSNFTLKIRSTKLEDSAMYFCAAGGADGTDTQYFGPGTRLTVL.

The rearrangement joins TRBV12-3 or TRBV12-4 to TRBJ2-1; D not resolved. This CDR3 is 14 amino acids long. Trimming shortened V by 6 bases and J by 3 bases, and 12 bases separated the two germline ends. The CDR3 nucleotides read TGTGCCAGCAGCACTACTGCCGTCTACAATGAGCAGTTCTTC. Translation gives CASSTTAVYNEQFF.

V usage is TRBV25-1 and J usage is TRBJ2-7; 9 bases agree with TRBD2. The ends lost 6 bases at V and 2 bases at J; junction bases unmatched: 11. CDR1 and CDR2 (germline): MGHDK, SYGVNS. The CDR3 consists of 16 residues. The CDR3 reads CASSSQSASGTYEQYF. The DNA of the CDR3 is TGTGCCAGCAGCTCACAGTCGGCTAGCGGGACCTACGAGCAGTACTTC.

This clonotype appeared many times. The chain joins TRBV24-1 to TRBJ2-3; 10 nucleotides line up with TRBD2. The CDR3 is 21 amino acids. Trimming cost V 0 bases and J 6 bases; bases outside gene matches: 20. Germline CDR1 reads KGHDR; CDR2 reads SFDVKD. CDR3 sequence (DNA): TGTGCCACCAGTGATTTGCGCTGGCTAGCGGGGGTCATTAAACGGGTTGATACGCAGTATTTT. This sequence encodes CATSDLRWLAGVIKRVDTQYF.

The CDR3 sequence is CASSFLAGGPYEQYF. DNA of the CDR3: TGTGCCAGCAGCTTTCTAGCGGGAGGCCCCTACGAGCAGTACTTC. This rearrangement joins TRBV7-2 to TRBJ2-7; 11 bases line up with TRBD2. The germline V gene has CDR1 SGHTA and CDR2 FQGNSA. The CDR3 is 15 residues long. Trimming took 3 bases from V and 2 from J; bases not matched to a gene: 3.

V is TRBV28 and J is TRBJ2-1; D may be TRBD2 (6 bases). From germline, CDR1 is MDHEN and CDR2 SYDVKM. The CDR3 is made up of 14 amino acids. V dropped 3 bases and J dropped 7 bases, with 13 bases sitting between them. The CDR3 coding sequence is TGTGCCAGCAGTTTTATATCGGAGGGAAATGAGCAGTTCTTC. Its protein product is CASSFISEGNEQFF. Looking up the rest from reference TRBV28 and TRBJ2-1 gives the full variable domain: DVKVTQSSRYLVKRTGEKVFLECVQDMDHENMFWYRQDPGLGLRLIYFSYDVKMKEKGDIPEGYSVSREKKERFSLILESASTNQTSMYLCASSFISEGNEQFFGPGTRLTVL.

This clonotype was counted a few times. The V and J genes are TRBV6-1 and TRBJ1-1; D unresolved. V dropped 2 bases and J dropped 4 bases, with 11 bases sitting between them. There are 14 residues in the CDR3. Germline V gives CDR1 MNHNS, CDR2 SASEGT. CDR3 in amino acids: CASSERFSGTEAFF. The CDR3 bases are TGTGCCAGCAGTGAAAGGTTTTCAGGCACTGAAGCTTTCTTT.

The CDR3 spells CSVGEGTTNTEAFF. The CDR3, as DNA: TGCAGCGTTGGAGAAGGGACAACGAACACTGAAGCTTTCTTT. J is TRBJ1-1 and V is TRBV29-1; possibly TRBD1 for D (6 bases). Germline CDR1 and CDR2: SQVTM and ANQGSEA. V lost 4 bases and J 1 base, leaving 13 bases between the germline ends. The CDR3 extends over 14 amino acids.

This clonotype was detected only a few times. The gene calls are TRBV5-1 and TRBJ2-5; TRBD1 matches at 9 bases. Germline CDR1 and CDR2: SGHRS and YFSETQ. CDR3 length equals 15 residues. Trimming removed 4 bases from V and 5 bases from J; junction bases left unmatched: 9. CDR3 DNA: TGCGCCAGCAGCATAGCCGGGACAGGGAGGGAGACCCAGTACTTC. Protein sequence: CASSIAGTGRETQYF.

The chain combines TRBV12-5 with TRBJ2-5; D perhaps matches TRBD2 (6 bases). Germline V gene lookup returns CDR1 LGHNT and CDR2 FRNRAP. Between the trimmed V and J ends, which lost 1 base and 4 bases, there was a span of 16 bases. The CDR3 has 16 amino acids. The DNA for the CDR3 is TGTGCTAGTGGTTTGGCGACCTCCGGGACTCTAGAGACCCAGTACTTC. Translating it yields CASGLATSGTLETQYF.